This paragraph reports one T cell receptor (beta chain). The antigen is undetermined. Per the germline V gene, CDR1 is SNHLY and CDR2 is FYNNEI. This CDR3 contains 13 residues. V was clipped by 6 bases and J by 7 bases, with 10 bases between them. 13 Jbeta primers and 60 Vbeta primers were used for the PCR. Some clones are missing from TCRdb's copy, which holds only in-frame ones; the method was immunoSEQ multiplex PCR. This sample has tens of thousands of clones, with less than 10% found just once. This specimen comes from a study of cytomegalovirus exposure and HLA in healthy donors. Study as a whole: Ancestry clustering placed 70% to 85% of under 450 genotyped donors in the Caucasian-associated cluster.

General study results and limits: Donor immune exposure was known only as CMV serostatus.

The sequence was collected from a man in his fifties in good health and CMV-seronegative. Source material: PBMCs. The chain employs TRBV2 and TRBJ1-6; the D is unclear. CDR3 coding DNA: TGTGCCAGCAGGACGACTGGGAATTCACCCCTCCACTTT. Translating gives CASRTTGNSPLHF.